This entry lists 27 T cell receptor beta chains sequenced from one sample in a study of blood T cell repertoires in COVID-19. TCRdb's table, derived via immunoSEQ multiplex PCR, lists solely in-frame clones and lacks some. The repertoire includes 200,000 or so clones, under 85% of them detected once, and 15% to 20% sits in the top ten. The sample was peripheral blood. The receptors shown here come from a man in his 60s with active or convalescent COVID-19.

The gene calls are TRBV12-2 and TRBJ2-7; the tabulated D call, TRBD2, remains unverified against the DNA. TRBV12-2 is an annotated pseudogene. This CDR3 is 17 amino acids long. Here the CDR3 DNA reads TGTGCAAGTCGCTCCCCGGGACTAGCGGATTACAGGAGGGAGCAGTACTTC. It is translated as CASRSPGLADYRREQYF.

The chain uses TRBV5-1 and TRBJ2-5; 16 bases line up with TRBD2. Trimming at V came to 4 bases and at J to 4 bases, leaving 4 bases not matched to a gene. The germline V gene has CDR1 SGHRS and CDR2 YFSETQ. This CDR3 spans 16 amino acids. CDR3 sequence reads: CASSMGLAGGPETQYF. CDR3 sequence (DNA): TGCGCCAGCAGCATGGGACTAGCGGGAGGGCCAGAGACCCAGTACTTC.

Comments on this clone: The sample holds other DNA sequences that translate to the same CDR3. This chain links TRBV7-3 with TRBJ1-1; the D gene is possibly TRBD1 (5 bases). Germline assignment: CDR1 SGHTA and CDR2 FQGTGA. Trimming removed 4 bases at V and 1 base at J, with 7 bases between. The length of the CDR3 is 13 residues. For the CDR3, the DNA is TGTGCCAGCAGCTCTCAGGGGAACACTGAAGCTTTCTTT. Translating gives CASSSQGNTEAFF.

This chain connects TRBV30 to TRBJ1-2, with TRBD1 matching over 8 bases. Germline-derived CDR1 and CDR2 are GTSNPN and SVGIG (reference sequence). V lost 6 bases to trimming and J lost 6 bases; unmatched junction nucleotides: 15. The CDR3 is made up of 15 amino acids. In nucleotides, the CDR3 is TGTGCCTGTTTTAACTGGACAGGGACCCTAGATGGCTACACCTTC. It specifies CACFNWTGTLDGYTF.

The chain couples TRBV6-5 to TRBJ2-3; possible D gene TRBD2, 6 bases. The CDR3 loop spans 15 amino acids. The germline gives CDR1 MNHEY, CDR2 SVGAGI. Trimming removed 6 bases from V and 2 bases from J, with 15 bases in between. CDR3 sequence (DNA): TGTGCCAGCAGCCCCGGGACTTTCTTCACAGATACGCAGTATTTT. Protein sequence: CASSPGTFFTDTQYF.

This clone was detected once. The same CDR3 can be traced to other DNA sequences in this sample. The genes are TRBV9 and TRBJ1-1; D unclear. This CDR3 is 13 amino acids long. With 2 bases removed from V and 5 bases from J, the gap between germline ends came to 10 bases. Looked up from germline, CDR1 is SGDLS and CDR2 is YYNGEE. CDR3: CASSVSRGTEAFF. Here the CDR3 DNA reads TGTGCCAGCAGCGTCTCCCGGGGTACTGAAGCTTTCTTT.

This clone occurred a few times. V gene TRBV3-1 (or the pseudogene TRBV3-2) combines with J gene TRBJ2-4; D may be TRBD2 (6 bases). Germline lookup yields CDR1 LGHDT and CDR2 YNNKEL (reference sequence). This CDR3 is built from 13 residues. V was clipped by 2 bases and J by 6 bases, with 8 bases between them. CDR3 sequence: CASSQMGGNIQYF. The DNA of the CDR3 is TGTGCCAGCAGCCAAATGGGGGGAAACATTCAGTACTTC.

In this sample, this clone turned up once. The chain recombines TRBV4-3 with TRBJ1-4, with D hard to call. CDR1 and CDR2 from the germline V gene are LGHNA and YSLEER. CDR3 length: 14 residues. Trimming pared 0 bases from V and 5 bases from J, leaving 7 bases between. The CDR3 nucleotides read TGCGCCAGCAGCCAAGAAATGCGCAATGAAAAACTGTTTTTT. It specifies CASSQEMRNEKLFF.

The rearrangement joins TRBV9 to TRBJ2-5; 10 nucleotides agree with TRBD2. The V gene's germline CDR1 is SGDLS and CDR2 YYNGEE. The CDR3 extends over 18 amino acids. J was trimmed by 1 base and V by 4 bases; bases with no gene match: 13. CDR3 loop: CASSPNPTGLASQETQYF. CDR3 DNA sequence: TGTGCCAGCAGCCCCAATCCTACGGGACTAGCGTCCCAAGAGACCCAGTACTTC.

The rearrangement links TRBV7-3 to TRBJ2-3, with D maybe TRBD2 (5 bases). Between the trimmed V and J ends, which lost 5 bases and 5 bases, there was a span of 11 bases. Germline-derived CDR1 and CDR2 are SGHTA and FQGTGA. This CDR3 is 13 amino acids long. Here the CDR3 reads CASSVGVGDTQYF. Written as DNA, the CDR3 is TGTGCCAGCAGCGTGGGAGTCGGAGATACGCAGTATTTT.

V and J are TRBV15 and TRBJ2-5; D is unresolved. The CDR3 totals 13 residues. The germline CDR1 and CDR2 sequences are LNHNV and YYDKDF (reference sequence). V was cut by 1 base and J by 2 bases, with 5 bases left in between. CDR3 coding DNA: TGTGCCACCAGCAGAGTACAACAAGAGACCCAGTACTTC. Translating it yields CATSRVQQETQYF.

The chain joins TRBV7-2 to TRBJ1-2; 11 bases agree with TRBD1. CDR1 is SGHTA and CDR2 is FQGNSA in the germline V gene. The CDR3 covers 16 residues. V trimming: 5 bases; J trimming: 8 bases; junction bases outside the gene matches: 13. CDR3 amino acids: CASSAAQRTGGGGYTF. The CDR3 bases are TGTGCCAGCAGCGCAGCACAGCGGACAGGGGGCGGAGGCTACACCTTC.

This clone was recorded at least ten times. V is TRBV27 and J is TRBJ1-5, with TRBD1 matching over 10 bases. This CDR3 contains 14 residues. Germline-derived CDR1 and CDR2 are MNHEY and SMNVEV (reference sequence). The junction had 3 bases not matched to a gene; V was cut back by 3 bases and J by 7 bases. CDR3 coding DNA: TGTGCCAGCAGTTTTGGGACAGGGGAACAGCCCCAGCATTTT. Translating it yields CASSFGTGEQPQHF.

J is TRBJ1-1 and V is TRBV5-5, with 7 bases fitting TRBD1. This CDR3 has 14 amino acids. V dropped 2 bases and J dropped 4; count of bases not matched to a gene: 5. The germline V gene encodes CDR1 SGHKS and CDR2 YYEKEE (reference sequence). The CDR3 DNA follows: TGTGCCAGCAGCTTCCAGGGGGTTGGCACTGAAGCTTTCTTT. As protein: CASSFQGVGTEAFF.

This clone was seen a single time. CDR3 loop: CASSPRTGHGYTF. CDR3 in DNA: TGTGCCAGCTCACCCCGGACAGGGCATGGCTACACCTTC. This chain uses TRBV18 with TRBJ1-2; 8 nucleotides agree with TRBD1. Germline V lookup: CDR1 KGHSH, CDR2 LQKENI. With V trimmed by 3 bases and J by 6 bases, 3 bases remained unmatched. The CDR3 is made up of 13 amino acids.

This chain joins TRBV28 and TRBJ1-1, with 9 nucleotides matching TRBD1. CDR3 length: 15 amino acids. Losses at the gene ends were 9 bases for V and 0 bases for J; bases not matched to a gene: 8. In germline, CDR1 is MDHEN, CDR2 SYDVKM. The CDR3: CASPGQGPLNTEAFF. CDR3 sequence (DNA): TGTGCCAGTCCGGGACAGGGTCCCCTGAACACTGAAGCTTTCTTT. Combining the CDR3 with reference TRBV28 and TRBJ1-1 gives the whole variable domain DVKVTQSSRYLVKRTGEKVFLECVQDMDHENMFWYRQDPGLGLRLIYFSYDVKMKEKGDIPEGYSVSREKKERFSLILESASTNQTSMYLCASPGQGPLNTEAFFGQGTRLTVV.

This rearrangement joins TRBV5-1 to TRBJ2-7; a possible D gene is TRBD1 (6 bases). Germline V gene data show CDR1 as SGHRS and CDR2 as YFSETQ. The CDR3 is made up of 14 amino acids. V was shortened by 4 bases and J by 2 bases, with 13 bases between the two germline ends. CDR3 sequence (DNA): TGCGCCAGCAGCATCCTTACAGGGCCCTACGAGCAGTACTTC. It yields the protein CASSILTGPYEQYF.

This clone was picked up one time. This rearrangement joins TRBV29-1 to TRBJ2-7, with 10 bases identical to TRBD1. The CDR3 has 13 residues. Trimming at V came to 7 bases and at J to 6 bases, leaving 9 bases not matched to a gene. CDR1 SQVTM and CDR2 ANQGSEA come from the germline V gene. CDR3 loop: CSALPGQGSEQYF. CDR3 DNA: TGCAGCGCCCTACCGGGACAGGGGAGCGAGCAGTACTTC.

The J gene is TRBJ1-4, the V gene TRBV3-1 (or the pseudogene TRBV3-2), with 7 bases identical to TRBD1. With 3 bases clipped from V and 12 bases from J, the junction kept 4 bases outside the gene matches. The CDR3 covers 12 residues. Germline V gene lookup returns CDR1 LGHDT and CDR2 YNNKEL (reference sequence). The CDR3 DNA reads TGTGCCAGCAGCCACTTTACAGGGGAACTGTTTTTT. Its translation: CASSHFTGELFF.

The chain combines TRBV10-3 with TRBJ2-3; a possible D gene is TRBD2 (5 bases). V lost 5 bases to trimming and J lost 9 bases, with 9 bases between them. There are 11 residues in the CDR3. Germline lookup yields CDR1 ENHRY and CDR2 SYGVKD. DNA of the CDR3: TGTGCCATCAGTCAGGACTCGACGCAGTATTTT. This sequence encodes CAISQDSTQYF.

The genes are TRBV4-2 and TRBJ1-4, with 10 bases fitting TRBD1. The germline CDR1 and CDR2 sequences are LGHNA and YNFKEQ. Trimming cost V 4 bases and J 2 bases; bases outside gene matches: 7. CDR3 length equals 17 residues. CDR3 coding DNA: TGTGCCAGCAGCCGCCGACAGGGGGCGGCGACTAATGAAAAACTGTTTTTT. This sequence encodes CASSRRQGAATNEKLFF.

The chain joins TRBV5-6 to TRBJ2-3; D perhaps matches TRBD1 (6 bases). The germline CDR1 and CDR2 sequences are SGHDT and YYEEEE. The CDR3 extends over 15 amino acids. V was clipped by 3 bases and J by 2 bases, with 13 bases between them. The CDR3, as DNA: TGTGCCAGCAGCTATGGACAGCTCTCCACAGATACGCAGTATTTT. This sequence encodes CASSYGQLSTDTQYF.

This chain links TRBV9 with TRBJ1-4, with D possibly TRBD1 on 5 matching bases. Looked up from germline, CDR1 is SGDLS and CDR2 is YYNGEE. The CDR3 is 14 residues long. V lost 4 bases to trimming and J lost 9 bases, with 16 bases between them. The CDR3 nucleotides read TGTGCCAGCAGCTCCCGACAGCTTCGGAAAAAACTGTTTTTT. This sequence encodes CASSSRQLRKKLFF. The full variable domain, in which reference TRBV9 and TRBJ1-4 provide the parts outside the CDR3, is DSGVTQTPKHLITATGQRVTLRCSPRSGDLSVYWYQQSLDQGLQFLIQYYNGEERAKGNILERFSAQQFPDLHSELNLSSLELGDSALYFCASSSRQLRKKLFFGSGTQLSVL.

The chain recombines TRBV6-5 with TRBJ2-5; D remains ambiguous. The CDR3 sequence is 12 residues long. V lost 0 bases and J lost 5, with 4 bases in between. CDR1 is MNHEY and CDR2 is SVGAGI in the germline V gene. The chain's CDR3 is CASSYSAETQYF. The CDR3 region has the DNA TGTGCCAGCAGTTACTCCGCGGAGACCCAGTACTTC.

The chain couples TRBV29-1 to TRBJ2-3; D might be TRBD2 (6 bases). CDR1 is SQVTM and CDR2 is ANQGSEA in the germline V gene. The CDR3 extends over 14 amino acids. Trimming left V 7 bases short and J 2 bases short, with 16 bases between. CDR3 nucleotides: TGCAGCGCACCCGAGACTAGTACCACAGATACGCAGTATTTT. Residues: CSAPETSTTDTQYF.

This clone appeared many times. CDR3 bases: TGCGCCAGCAGCCAAGAGGTGGCAGGGGGTACTGGCTACACCTTC. Its translation: CASSQEVAGGTGYTF. This chain joins TRBV4-1 and TRBJ1-2; the match to TRBD1 covers 7 bases. This CDR3 spans 15 amino acids. V lost 0 bases to trimming and J lost 7 bases; unmatched junction nucleotides: 8. Germline V lookup: CDR1 MGHRA, CDR2 YSYEKL.

This CDR3 is CASGLGRAYGYTF. The CDR3 nucleotides are TGTGCCAGCGGATTAGGGAGGGCCTATGGCTACACCTTC. The V call is TRBV7-2, the J call TRBJ1-2; D remains ambiguous. Germline CDR1 SGHTA, CDR2 FQGNSA. The CDR3 covers 13 residues. Trimming took 8 bases from V and 4 from J, leaving 14 bases between them. Full variable domain (remainder filled in from reference TRBV7-2 and TRBJ1-2): GAGVSQSPSNKVTEKGKDVELRCDPISGHTALYWYRQSLGQGLEFLIYFQGNSAPDKSGLPSDRFSAERTGGSVSTLTIQRTQQEDSAVYLCASGLGRAYGYTFGSGTRLTVV.